This T cell receptor (beta chain) was identified in a study of regulatory T cells in long-lasting Graves disease. Study observations and caveats: It is possible that accuracy was reduced by the small size of the sample.

Construction of TCR beta libraries relied on iRepertoire HTBI primers and on Arm-PCR targeting CDR3 regions. In TCRdb, the multiplex PCR reads were re-called with MiXCR into one record per CDR3 protein. The repertoire holds roughly 500,000 distinct CDR3 sequences, with about 13% as singletons. Noted time point: newly diagnosed GD, antithyroid drugs for less than 3 months. PBMCs provided the RNA from which the TCR library was made. CDR3 size: 13 residues. The germline V gene encodes CDR1 KGHDR and CDR2 SFDVKD. Deletions cut 7 bases from V and 0 bases from J, with 8 bases between. Remarks on this clonotype: The antigen remains unidentified.

The same specimen was also included in a second study, on T cells in Graves' hyperthyroidism and ophthalmopathy. As reported in that work: Patients having uncontrolled infection, another autoimmune disease, pregnancy or lactation were not included. Most thyroid clonotypes with frequency above 0.001 were detected in blood.

The starting material was peripheral blood mononuclear cells (PBMCs), obtained at new diagnosis, from a patient treated with antithyroid drugs. The chain couples TRBV24-1 to TRBJ1-1; no firm D call. This receptor was taken from a man aged 25-40 years with Graves disease. This CDR3 is CATRDGMNTEAFF. In DNA, the CDR3 is TGTGCCACCAGGGACGGGATGAACACTGAAGCTTTCTTT.